This T cell receptor beta chain was sequenced in a study of T cells after yellow fever vaccination. Each CDR3 protein gets one entry after TCRdb re-called the 5' RACE reads with MiXCR. The data show 340,000 or so distinct CDR3 sequences, with around 12% seen just once and roughly 3.1% held by the top ten. Study-wide results and limits: Peaking on day 5 versus 15, the secondary response was faster but weaker.

This clonotype was observed a few times. Its antigen is not identified. The length of the CDR3 is 14 residues. Deletions cut 2 bases from V and 5 bases from J, with 12 bases between. The V gene's germline CDR1 is MDHEN and CDR2 SYDVKM. The sequencing here drew on CD4+ T cells sorted from PBMCs, taken 15 days after the yellow fever booster vaccination. The genes are TRBV28 and TRBJ1-2; D unresolved. This receptor was obtained from a young man who received the YFV17D yellow fever vaccine. CDR3 nucleotide sequence: TGTGCCAGCAGTTTAGCGGGAGGAGAGTATGGCTACACCTTC. Protein sequence: CASSLAGGEYGYTF.